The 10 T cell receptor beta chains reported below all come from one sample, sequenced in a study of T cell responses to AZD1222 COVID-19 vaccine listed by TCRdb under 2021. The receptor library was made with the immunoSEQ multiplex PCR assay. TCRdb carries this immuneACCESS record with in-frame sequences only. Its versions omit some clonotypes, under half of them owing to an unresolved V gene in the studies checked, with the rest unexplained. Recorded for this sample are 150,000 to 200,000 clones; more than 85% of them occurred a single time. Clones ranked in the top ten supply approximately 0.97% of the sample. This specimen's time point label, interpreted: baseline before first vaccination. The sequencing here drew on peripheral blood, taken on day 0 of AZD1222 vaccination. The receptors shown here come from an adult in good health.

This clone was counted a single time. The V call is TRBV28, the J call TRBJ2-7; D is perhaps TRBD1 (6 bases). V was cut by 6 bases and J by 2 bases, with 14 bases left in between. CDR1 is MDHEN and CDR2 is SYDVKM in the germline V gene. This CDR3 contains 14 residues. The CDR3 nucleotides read TGTGCCAGCAGCCTCAGTGGGACAACCTACGAGCAGTACTTC. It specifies CASSLSGTTYEQYF.

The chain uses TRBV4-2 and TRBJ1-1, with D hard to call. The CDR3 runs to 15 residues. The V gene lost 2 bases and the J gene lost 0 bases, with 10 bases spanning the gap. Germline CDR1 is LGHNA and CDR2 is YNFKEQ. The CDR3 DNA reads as TGTGCCAGCAGCCAAAATACGGCGGTGAACACTGAAGCTTTCTTT. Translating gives CASSQNTAVNTEAFF.

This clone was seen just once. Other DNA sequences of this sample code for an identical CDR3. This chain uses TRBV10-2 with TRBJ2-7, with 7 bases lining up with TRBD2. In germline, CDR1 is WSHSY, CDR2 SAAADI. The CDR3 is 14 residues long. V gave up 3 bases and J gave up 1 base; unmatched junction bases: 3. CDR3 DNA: TGCGCCAGCAGTGAATCGGGACTATCCTACGAGCAGTACTTC. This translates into CASSESGLSYEQYF.

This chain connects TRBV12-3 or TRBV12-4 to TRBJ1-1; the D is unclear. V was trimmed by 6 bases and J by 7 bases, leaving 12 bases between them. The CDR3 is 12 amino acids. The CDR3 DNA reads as TGTGCCAGCAGCCTCGGGAGGGTTGAAGCTTTCTTT. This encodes CASSLGRVEAFF.

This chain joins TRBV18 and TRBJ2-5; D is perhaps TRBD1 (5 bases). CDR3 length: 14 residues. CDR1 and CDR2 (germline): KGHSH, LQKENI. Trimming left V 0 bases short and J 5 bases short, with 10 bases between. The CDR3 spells CASSPPSGRETQYF. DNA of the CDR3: TGTGCCAGCTCACCACCGTCAGGGCGGGAGACCCAGTACTTC.

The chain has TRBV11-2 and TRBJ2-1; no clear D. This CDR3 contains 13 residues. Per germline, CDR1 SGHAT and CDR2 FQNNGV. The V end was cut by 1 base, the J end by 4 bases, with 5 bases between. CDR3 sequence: CASSLVPYNEQFF. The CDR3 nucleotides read TGTGCCAGCAGCTTAGTACCATACAATGAGCAGTTCTTC.

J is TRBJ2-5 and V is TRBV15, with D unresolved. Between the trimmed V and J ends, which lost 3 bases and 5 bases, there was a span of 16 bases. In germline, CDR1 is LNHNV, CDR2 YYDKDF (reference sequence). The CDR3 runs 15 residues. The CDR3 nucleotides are TGTGCCACCAGCAGTCGGTCACGGGCGTGGGAGACCCAGTACTTC. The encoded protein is CATSSRSRAWETQYF.

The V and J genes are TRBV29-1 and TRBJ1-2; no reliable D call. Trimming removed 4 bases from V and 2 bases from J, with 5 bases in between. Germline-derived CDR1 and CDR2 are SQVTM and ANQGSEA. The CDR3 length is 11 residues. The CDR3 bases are TGCAGCGTTGTTGTCAACTATGGCTACACCTTC. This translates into CSVVVNYGYTF.

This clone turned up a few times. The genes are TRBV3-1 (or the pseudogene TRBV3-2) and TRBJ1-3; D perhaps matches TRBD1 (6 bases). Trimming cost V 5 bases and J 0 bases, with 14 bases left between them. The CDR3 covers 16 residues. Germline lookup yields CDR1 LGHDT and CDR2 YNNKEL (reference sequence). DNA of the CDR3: TGTGCCAGCAGCTATGGACAGCTACTCTCTGGAAACACCATATATTTT. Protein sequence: CASSYGQLLSGNTIYF.

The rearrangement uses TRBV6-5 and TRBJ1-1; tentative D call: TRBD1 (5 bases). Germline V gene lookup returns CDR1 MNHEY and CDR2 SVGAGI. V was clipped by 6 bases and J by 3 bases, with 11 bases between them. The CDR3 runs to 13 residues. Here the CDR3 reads CASRGRGDTEAFF. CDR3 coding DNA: TGTGCCAGCAGGGGCCGGGGGGACACTGAAGCTTTCTTT.